This T cell receptor (beta chain) is drawn from a study of cytomegalovirus exposure and HLA in healthy donors (dated by TCRdb to 2015 to 2018). At the level of the whole study: In an earlier analysis of around 540 of the donors, 250 to 300 Gb of sequence data and 100 million or so unique TCR beta sequences from 150 million to 200 million T cells were reported. The study aimed to test whether cataloging public T cell receptors could reveal signatures of past pathogen exposure. High-throughput TCR immunosequencing, statistical association of individual TCRs with disease status, and machine learning were combined to predict cytomegalovirus infection status. All discovery cohort repertoires had been generated on a single sequencing platform. Around 300 gigabases of sequencing data and approximately 80 million unique TCR sequences were included in an early release covering 500 to 750 HLA-typed donors. Because of strong linkage in the cohort, roughly five DR-DQ haplotypes were treated as single units for association and clustering. Of the 300 to 500 genotyped donors, approximately 80% were placed in the genetic ancestry cluster associated with self-reported Caucasian donors. Besides the first cohort of roughly 640 subjects, a separate validation cohort made up of 120 different subjects was used. The T cell repertoires of about 700 subjects were profiled by immunosequencing and related to cytomegalovirus serostatus. HLA typing included class I and class II loci at four-digit resolution. A later genetic analysis took genome-wide SNP genotypes for 398 of the 666 donors and used that subset as a discovery cohort. Donor age, sex, ethnicity and CMV serostatus were compiled together with the repertoire data. To decide whether each TCR beta V gene segment behaved as functional or pseudogenic, an earlier analysis of approximately 600 of the donors relied on high-throughput TCR beta sequencing. Among about 360 genotyped donors of the cohort, an average of about 240,000 unique TCR beta nucleotide sequences were sequenced per donor, roughly 18% of them non-productive. In the later analysis, no new phenotypic data were used to find candidate immune exposures; instead, reliance was placed on TCR beta sequences and their occurrence across donors. The number of typed donors differed by locus: roughly 629-630 for A, B, C, DRB1 and DQB1; 500 to 550 for DQA1; approximately 610 for DPA1; and about 470 for DPB1. To study patterns of TCR occurrence, a later analysis re-analyzed previously published TCR beta repertoires from around 660 donors and added high-resolution HLA genotyping. What the work shows at the level of the full study, not this receptor alone: A group of highly shared sequence variants was considered likely to be a technical artifact of the sequencing pipeline. Most TCR sequences were observed very rarely across donors, whereas some public TCRs were present in many individuals. Most CMV-associated TCR beta chains appeared to be HLA-restricted in a later analysis, and the HLA associations seemed to be driven largely by CMV exposure. Broadly in line with IMGT annotations, most TCR beta V segments showed up in productive rearrangements about 87% or about 30% of the time in an earlier analysis of approximately 600 of the donors. When HLA alleles, especially DR and DQ, strongly co-occurred, attributing TCR associations to individual alleles was difficult. A further reported finding was that TCR beta sequences accurately predicted the HLA-A and HLA-B alleles for most subjects in the first cohort. According to a later analysis, parvovirus B19, influenza, CMV and Epstein-Barr virus appeared linked to several top co-occurrence clusters. The classifier was reported to diagnose cytomegalovirus status with high specificity and sensitivity in both the original cohort and the validation cohort. In vitro tests confirmed that a few of the cytomegalovirus-associated TCR beta chains recognize cytomegalovirus antigens. According to the authors, the approach could potentially be generalized to other disease states and immunological phenotypes. Because some donors lacked HLA typing at each locus, the association tests relied only on the typed subset. Because counts were too low, roughly 16 rarely observed V segments, including chromosome 9 orphons, were left out of the earlier analysis of a few hundred of the donors. At a false discovery rate of 0.05, a later analysis linked 16,951 TCR beta sequences to specific HLA alleles. Presence/absence analyses assumed roughly uniform sequencing depth across donors, an assumption that may not hold. In a later analysis, HLA-associated TCR beta chains were found to be more clonally expanded and to have lower generation probabilities than equally common non-associated chains. This cohort had only TCR beta chains sequenced, and the lack of alpha or paired-chain data limited which features could be detected. Immune exposure information for the cohort was limited to CMV serostatus. According to a later genetic analysis, donors in an Asian-associated ancestry cluster had fewer N-insertions in productive TCRs than the approximately 610-donor mean. According to a later analysis, TCR association rates differed among HLA loci, with DRB1 alleles showing the most associated TCRs and HLA-C alleles showing the fewest. An association between a missense DCLRE1C variant and V-gene and J-gene trimming of TCR beta chains was found in a later genetic analysis and replicated in an independent cohort. The 87-base-pair reads could not distinguish some IMGT-functional V segments, including TRBV6-2 and TRBV6-3, so those segments were excluded. In the study, about 150 TCR beta chains were listed as associated with cytomegalovirus. Linkage disequilibrium might explain the correlated functional status among segregating V segments, but an unknown experimental factor could not be excluded.

Libraries were made using the immunoSEQ multiplex PCR assay. A mixture of 60 forward primers for TCR Vbeta segments and 13 reverse primers for TCR Jbeta segments was used in the multiplex PCR. Amplification of the CDR3 region of rearranged TCR beta genes was performed with a multiplex PCR assay on genomic DNA. Amplified TCR beta libraries were sequenced as 87-base-pair reads on the Illumina HiSeq System. The source study handled its data this way. A later analysis counted tens of millions of unique TCR beta chains across the 640 or so repertoires, and some 12 million of these chains were shared by at least two donors. Raw reads were error-corrected and collapsed into unique sequences by a nearest-neighbor algorithm in which closely related sequences were merged to remove PCR and sequencing errors. CDR3 sequences were aligned to IMGT reference sequences to assign V, D and J gene segments. Each retained sequence needed at least a six-nucleotide match to both a V gene segment and a J gene segment. Rearrangements were classified as productive when the CDR3 lacked stop codons and remained in frame with V and J, and all other rearrangements were classified as non-productive. Following IMGT convention, CDR3 was defined as the stretch from the second conserved V-encoded cysteine up to the conserved J-encoded phenylalanine. The earlier analysis of 500 to 750 of the donors excluded any sequence lacking an unambiguous match to a single V gene segment. An earlier analysis of around 600 of the donors classified V segments as functional when productive rearrangements were above 56.7% and as segregating when the standard deviation between donors was above 5%. A statistical classification framework was built for diagnosing cytomegalovirus status from the catalog of TCR beta chain sequences. In a later analysis, TCR nucleotide sequences were compared against IMGT/GENE-DB human TR gene sequences so that V and J genes could be assigned. Using the TCRdist pipeline, a later analysis assigned CDR3 sequences along with most-parsimonious VDJ recombination scenarios. In a later analysis, each TCR beta chain was defined by its CDR3 amino acid sequence together with its V-gene family, and reads lacking a unique V-gene family were excluded. To address suspected cross-contamination and a sequencing artifact, a later analysis removed around 600 highly shared, low-generation-probability nucleotide sequences. A later analysis calculated a clonal expansion index for each public chain from normalized within-repertoire ranks of inferred template counts. Generation probabilities in a later analysis came from a VDJ recombination model fitted to out-of-frame rearrangements, and those results were checked against IGoR. A later analysis scored TCR-TCR, TCR-HLA and TCR-CMV co-occurrence with hypergeometric tests, applying a repertoire-size bias correction to TCR pairs. False discovery rates were estimated in a later analysis by permuting HLA or CMV assignments 20 times. In a later analysis, co-occurring TCRs were grouped using DBSCAN, with TCRdist sequence similarity added in when clustering inside HLA-allele-positive subsets. Repertoires with fewer than 30,000 or more than 120,000 public chains, plus five repertoires with anomalous nucleotide sharing, were excluded from co-occurrence clustering. In TCRdb, the immuneACCESS table is reduced to in-frame sequences with V and J assigned. These tables do not hold every clone; where another copy was compared, an unresolved V gene accounts for under half, and the others remain unexplained. The DNA gave D and trimming, while V, J and clone size come from that table. The sample has roughly 150,000 clones on record, about 70% of them singletons. The leading ten clones occupy over 9.5% of the sample.

In the germline V gene, CDR1 corresponds to MNHNS and CDR2 to SASEGT. V is cut back by 2 bases and J by 3 bases, with 4 bases in the junction unmatched. From its cysteine to its phenylalanine, the CDR3 spans 15 amino acids. Only the CDR3 DNA is retained, 45 bases long and in frame from the first base. The cohort consisted of 650 to 700 healthy bone marrow donors. At the time of sampling, all cohort members were nominally healthy, though unrecorded immune exposures were likely present. The donor tested CMV seropositive, placing the donor among the 250 to 350 seropositive members of the cohort. Each donor provided a peripheral blood sample, and peripheral blood mononuclear cells were used for TCR beta sequencing. Genomic DNA extraction from the blood cell samples was performed with the Qiagen DNeasy Blood Extraction Kit. This clone was seen only a few times. The antigen this receptor binds is unknown. No base qualities exist here, and no much larger clone lies one base off it.

This receptor was taken from a man aged 25 to 40 in good health and CMV-seropositive. The sequence is built from TRBV6-1 and TRBJ2-3, and TRBD2 aligns with 8 junction nucleotides. Sequencing was carried out using PBMCs. The CDR3 sequence is CASSEQVAGTDTQYF. The DNA reads TGTGCCAGCAGTGAACAGGTAGCGGGGACAGATACGCAGTATTTT.